These T cell receptor beta chains were read from a single sample in a study of T cell repertoires in cytomegalovirus infection. MiXCR was run by TCRdb on the reads, yielding one entry per CDR3 protein. Among approximately 390,000 distinct CDR3 sequences, approximately 35% were seen once, and the ten largest hold roughly 12%. The antigens these receptors bind are not known. The specimen comprised cultured PBMCs, sampled from culture after CMV antigen stimulation. The receptors here all came from a human donor in good health (CMV status not recorded). Some clones in this sample may be carry-over from other donors' samples. CDR3s include the opening cysteine and the closing phenylalanine or tryptophan. The D gene is left open where the match is weak. Rows give clone size only sometimes, using once, few, many, or a class for an expanded clone.

TRBV7-2	TRBJ1-2	TRBD1	many	CASSSDRGDYGYTF	TGTGCCAGCAGCTCGGACAGGGGAGACTATGGCTACACCTTC
TRBV29-1	TRBJ2-7	TRBD2	many	CSVEDRSGRGYEQYF	TGCAGCGTTGAAGATCGATCCGGGAGGGGTTACGAGCAGTACTTC
TRBV7-2	TRBJ2-1	TRBD2	few	CASSPDPGEGSF	TGTGCCAGCAGCCCCGACCCGGGGGAGGGGTCCTTC
TRBV7-6	TRBJ2-5	TRBD2	few	CAISASGAGALETQYF	TGTGCCATCTCCGCATCAGGAGCGGGAGCGCTGGAGACCCAGTACTTC
TRBV12-5	TRBJ1-1	NA	NA	CASGTSSPEAFF	TGTGCTAGTGGTACAAGTTCCCCTGAAGCTTTCTTT
TRBV7-3	TRBJ1-2	NA	NA	CASSSGVGYTF	TGTGCCAGCAGCTCAGGTGTTGGCTACACCTTC
TRBV7-9	TRBJ2-1	TRBD2	few	CASSSLAGGTRNEQFF	TGTGCCAGCAGCTCCTTAGCGGGAGGCACCCGAAATGAGCAGTTCTTC
TRBV12-5	TRBJ1-2	NA	few	CASGLDRDYLYGYTF	TGTGCTAGTGGTTTGGACCGGGACTACCTGTATGGCTACACCTTC
TRBV6-2/TRBV6-3	TRBJ1-2	NA	NA	CASSYGARYGYTF	TGTGCCAGCAGTTATGGGGCGCGCTATGGCTACACCTTC
TRBV24-1	TRBJ1-1	NA	few	CATSAGGTEAFF	TGTGCCACCAGTGCCGGGGGCACTGAAGCTTTCTTT
TRBV10-3	TRBJ1-2	NA	few	CAIRVGPSDGYTF	TGTGCCATCAGAGTCGGTCCGAGCGATGGCTACACCTTC
TRBV6-2/TRBV6-3	TRBJ2-1	NA	NA	CASSYSGRNNEQFF	TGTGCCAGCAGTTACTCGGGGAGAAACAATGAGCAGTTCTTC
TRBV5-1	TRBJ2-3	TRBD1	NA	CASSVRQGETDTQYF	TGCGCCAGCAGTGTTCGACAGGGGGAAACAGATACGCAGTATTTT
TRBV6-5	TRBJ2-1	NA	NA	CASRKDSGSSYNEQFF	TGTGCCAGCAGGAAGGATAGCGGAAGCTCCTACAATGAGCAGTTCTTC
TRBV6-2/TRBV6-3	TRBJ2-1	NA	NA	CASSRPDFYNEQFF	TGTGCCAGCAGCCGCCCGGACTTCTACAATGAGCAGTTCTTC
TRBV28	TRBJ2-2	NA	NA	CASILSRTGELFF	TGTGCCAGCATCCTTAGTCGCACCGGGGAGCTGTTTTTT
TRBV20-1	TRBJ2-1	TRBD2	few	CSESSGRHYNEQFF	TGCAGTGAGTCCAGCGGGAGGCACTACAATGAGCAGTTCTTC
TRBV7-2	TRBJ2-3	NA	NA	CASSQLVARLNTDTQYF	TGTGCCAGCAGCCAGTTAGTCGCCCGCCTGAACACAGATACGCAGTATTTT
TRBV6-2/TRBV6-3	TRBJ2-7	NA	few	CASSPGVYEQYF	TGTGCCAGCAGTCCCGGCGTCTACGAGCAGTACTTC
TRBV27	TRBJ2-1	TRBD2	few	CASRLGLAASYNEQFF	TGTGCCAGCAGACTCGGACTAGCGGCCTCCTACAATGAGCAGTTCTTC